This TCR beta chain is from a study of T cell changes during pregnancy in multiple sclerosis. V lost 1 base and J lost 5, with 9 bases in between. CDR1 and CDR2 (germline): MNHEY, SMNVEV (reference sequence). This CDR3 is built from 13 residues. Clones were read by immunoSEQ multiplex PCR, and TCRdb kept only the in-frame ones, dropping some. Among around 50,000 clones listed, about 94% were seen once. The chain recombines TRBV27 with TRBJ2-7; TRBD1 might be the D (6 bases). The specimen comprised CD8+ T cells from peripheral blood mononuclear cells, sampled in the first trimester of pregnancy. This clonotype was sampled from a female donor with multiple sclerosis, enrolled in a pregnancy study. The CDR3 protein is CASSLFAGDEQYF. The CDR3 DNA is TGTGCCAGCAGTTTATTTGCAGGGGACGAGCAGTACTTC.